The 5 T cell receptor beta chains below were found in one sample sequenced in a study of blood T cell repertoires in COVID-19. Here immunoSEQ multiplex PCR was the method, and the copy in TCRdb shows in-frame clones only, minus some. This table has around 70,000 clones, around 90% appearing once. Sequencing was performed on peripheral blood. The receptors derive from a woman aged 55-70 years with active COVID-19.

The chain carries TRBV6-5 and TRBJ2-4; 8 bases map to TRBD2. With 11 bases clipped from V and 9 bases from J, the junction kept 12 bases outside the gene matches. The CDR3 has 13 amino acids. Germline CDR1 is MNHEY and CDR2 is SVGAGI. In nucleotides, the CDR3 is TGTGCCTGCCGGCGGGGGGAGGTAGGCATTCAGTACTTC. Protein product: CACRRGEVGIQYF.

The chain has TRBV6-6 and TRBJ1-2; a weak D match, TRBD1 (5 bases). Germline-derived CDR1 and CDR2 are MNHNY and SVGAGI (reference sequence). This CDR3 is 15 amino acids long. V lost 7 bases and J lost 6, with 21 bases in between. The CDR3, as DNA: TGTGCCAGCATTTCAACCGGGACTGGAACAAATGGCTACACCTTC. Amino acids: CASISTGTGTNGYTF.

The chain uses TRBV6-2 or TRBV6-3 and TRBJ2-7, with 11 bases that match TRBD2. The CDR3 sequence is 16 residues long. After removal of 6 bases from V and 5 bases from J, the junction contained 12 bases not matched to a gene. Germline CDR1 is MNHEY and CDR2 is SVGEGT. The CDR3 nucleotides are TGTGCCAGCAGCCCAACCCTACTAGCGGGAGTGCACGAGCAGTACTTC. Its translation is CASSPTLLAGVHEQYF.

CDR3 sequence: CASSLEGTGSSNQPQHF. The CDR3 DNA reads TGTGCCAGCAGCTTAGAAGGGACAGGGTCAAGCAATCAGCCCCAGCATTTT. The chain joins TRBV7-8 to TRBJ1-5, with 9 nucleotides matching TRBD1. This CDR3 region has 17 residues. V lost 1 base, J lost 1 base, and 5 bases stayed unmatched. Germline CDR1 reads SGHVS; CDR2 reads FQNEAQ.

The V and J genes are TRBV24-1 and TRBJ2-1; D remains unclear. The germline V gene encodes CDR1 KGHDR and CDR2 SFDVKD. V lost 5 bases to trimming and J lost 2 bases, with 12 bases between them. This CDR3 spans 15 amino acids. The DNA of the CDR3 is TGTGCCACCAGTGTAGCAGCCTCCCCCTACAATGAGCAGTTCTTC. As protein: CATSVAASPYNEQFF.